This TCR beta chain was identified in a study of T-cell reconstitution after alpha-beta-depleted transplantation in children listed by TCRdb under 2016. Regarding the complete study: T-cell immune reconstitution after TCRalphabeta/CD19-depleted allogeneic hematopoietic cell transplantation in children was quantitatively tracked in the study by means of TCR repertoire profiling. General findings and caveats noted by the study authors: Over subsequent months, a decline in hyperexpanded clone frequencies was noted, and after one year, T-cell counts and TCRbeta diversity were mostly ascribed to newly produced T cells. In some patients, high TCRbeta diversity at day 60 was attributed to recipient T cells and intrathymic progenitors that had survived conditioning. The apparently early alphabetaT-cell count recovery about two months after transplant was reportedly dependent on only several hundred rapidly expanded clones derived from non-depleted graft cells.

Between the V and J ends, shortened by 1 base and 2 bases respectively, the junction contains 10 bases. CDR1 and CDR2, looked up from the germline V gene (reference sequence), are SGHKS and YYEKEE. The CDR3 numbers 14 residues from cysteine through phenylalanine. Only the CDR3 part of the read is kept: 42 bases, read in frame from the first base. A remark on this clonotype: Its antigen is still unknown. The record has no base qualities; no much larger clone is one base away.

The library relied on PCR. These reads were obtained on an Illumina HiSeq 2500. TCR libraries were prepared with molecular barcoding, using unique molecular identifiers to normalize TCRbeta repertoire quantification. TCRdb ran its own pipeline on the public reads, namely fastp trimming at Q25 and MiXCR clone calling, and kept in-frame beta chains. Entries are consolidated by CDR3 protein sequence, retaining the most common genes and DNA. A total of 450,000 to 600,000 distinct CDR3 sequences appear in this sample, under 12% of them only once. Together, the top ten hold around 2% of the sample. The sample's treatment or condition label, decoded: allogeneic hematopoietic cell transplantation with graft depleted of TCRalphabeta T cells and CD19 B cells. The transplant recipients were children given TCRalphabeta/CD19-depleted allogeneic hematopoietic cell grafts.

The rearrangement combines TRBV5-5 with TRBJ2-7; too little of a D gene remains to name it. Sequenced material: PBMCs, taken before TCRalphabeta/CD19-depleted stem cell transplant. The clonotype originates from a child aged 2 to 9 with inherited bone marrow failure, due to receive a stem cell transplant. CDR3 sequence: CASSLTVFPYEQYF. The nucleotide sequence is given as TGTGCCAGCAGCTTGACAGTCTTCCCCTACGAGCAGTACTTC. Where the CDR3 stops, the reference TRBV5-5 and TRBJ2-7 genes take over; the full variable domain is DAGVTQSPTHLIKTRGQQVTLRCSPISGHKSVSWYQQVLGQGPQFIFQYYEKEERGRGNFPDRFSARQFPNYSSELNVNALLLGDSALYLCASSLTVFPYEQYFGPGTRLTVT.